The present entry profiles one T cell receptor (beta chain) with its context. The data were taken from a study of cytomegalovirus exposure and HLA in healthy donors. PCR involved 60 Vbeta and 13 Jbeta primers. Assay used: immunoSEQ multiplex PCR; TCRdb lists only in-frame clones, some missing. The data show tens of thousands of clones, about 66% seen once. Germline trimming cut 2 bases from V and 0 bases from J; bases unmatched to any gene: 3. Germline V gene lookup returns CDR1 SGHRS and CDR2 YFSETQ. This CDR3 spans 16 amino acids. The specimen was PBMCs. This sequence was found in a woman between 45 and 65 years old in good health and CMV-seropositive. This rearrangement joins TRBV5-1 to TRBJ2-1; 9 positions agree with TRBD2. The DNA of the CDR3 is TGCGCCAGCAGCTTTAATAGCGGGGGCTCCTACAATGAGCAGTTCTTC. Protein product: CASSFNSGGSYNEQFF. The variable domain in full, completed from reference TRBV5-1 and TRBJ2-1, reads KAGVTQTPRYLIKTRGQQVTLSCSPISGHRSVSWYQQTPGQGLQFLFEYFSETQRNKGNFPGRFSGRQFSNSRSEMNVSTLELGDSALYLCASSFNSGGSYNEQFFGPGTRLTVL.